The present T cell receptor (beta chain) was sequenced within a study of response to subunit inactivated influenza vaccine. The CDR3 spans 13 residues. V was clipped by 7 bases and J by 4 bases, with 14 bases between them. The sample holds a few counts of this clonotype. In TCRdb, the RT-PCR reads were re-called with MiXCR into one record per CDR3 protein. The sample lists roughly 620,000 distinct CDR3 sequences; 11% were seen once. These data were also reused for a study on T cells expressing NK-cell markers. That investigation notes: It was by 5'RACE template switching with UMIs that TCR beta cDNA was made. Each TCR beta repertoire originated in sorted T cells that were CD3+CD56+NKG2C+, CD3+CD56+NKG2C- or CD3+CD56-NKG2C+. In a group of about six donors, dominant NKG2C+ clonotypes represented about 1.0-7.5% of CD8+ T cells.

This TCR was recovered from a man aged 45 to 65 who received an inactivated influenza vaccine. The J gene is TRBJ2-7, the V gene TRBV12-3 or TRBV12-4; TRBD1 or TRBD2 may be the D gene (5 bases each). The material was PBMCs from blood, obtained on the day of vaccination. CDR3 sequence (DNA): TGTGCCAGCACTTTCGGGACCCTTTACGAGCAGTACTTC. It translates to CASTFGTLYEQYF.